This TCR beta chain is from a study of T-cell reconstitution after alpha-beta-depleted transplantation in children. Construction of the TCRbeta library involved unique molecular identifiers. From the PCR reads, TCRdb called clonotypes with MiXCR, one entry per CDR3 protein. The sample lists approximately 1,000,000 distinct CDR3 sequences; under 30% were seen once. Study-wide results and limits: Several hundred rapidly expanded clones from non-depleted graft cells reportedly supplied alpha-beta T cells about two months post-transplant.

Regarding this clonotype: Its antigen remains unidentified.

Here the sequenced sample was PBMCs, mostly from graft donor cells, taken 360 days after TCRalphabeta/CD19-depleted stem cell transplant. The clonotype was recovered from a boy under three years old who had a stem cell transplant for SCID, so the T cells may come from the graft donor.

CDR3 residues: CASSAPSGGASGANVLTF. CDR3 nucleotide sequence: TGCGCCAGCAGCGCTCCCTCCGGGGGGGCCTCTGGGGCCAACGTCCTGACTTTC. The gene calls are TRBV5-1 and TRBJ2-6; TRBD2 matches at 8 bases. The CDR3 covers 18 residues. CDR1 is SGHRS, CDR2 YFSETQ, per germline. After removal of 4 bases from V and 0 bases from J, the junction contained 9 bases not matched to a gene.